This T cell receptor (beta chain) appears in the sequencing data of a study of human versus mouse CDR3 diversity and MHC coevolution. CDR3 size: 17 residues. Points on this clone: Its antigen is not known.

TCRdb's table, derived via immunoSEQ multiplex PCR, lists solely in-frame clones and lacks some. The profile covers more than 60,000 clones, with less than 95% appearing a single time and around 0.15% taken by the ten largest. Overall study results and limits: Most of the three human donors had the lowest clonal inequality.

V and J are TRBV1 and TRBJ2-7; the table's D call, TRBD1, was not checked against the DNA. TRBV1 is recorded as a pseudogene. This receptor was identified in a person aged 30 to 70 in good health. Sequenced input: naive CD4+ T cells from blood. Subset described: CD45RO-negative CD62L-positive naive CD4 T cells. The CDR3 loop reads CTSSHTIPGQDTYEQYF. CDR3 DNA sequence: TGCACCAGCAGCCATACCATCCCGGGACAGGATACCTACGAGCAGTACTTC.